Described below is a single TCR beta chain sequence and its context. Clones were sequenced by immunoSEQ multiplex PCR, and TCRdb holds only the in-frame ones, with some missing. The table lists about 270,000 clones, approximately 92% of them singletons. The CDR3 contains 16 residues. The V gene's germline CDR1 is SGHTA and CDR2 FQGTGA. Unmatched junction bases numbered 9, after V lost 7 bases and J lost 0 bases. The data were obtained in a study of blood T cell repertoires in COVID-19. About the study: Sources were T cells, B-cell-depleted T cells, or PBMCs; the material itself was cDNA or gDNA.

Recruitment covered about 26 US areas and drew participants whose ages spanned roughly 18 to 95 years. Recovered participants had two consecutive negative NP/OP PCR tests, healthcare professional clearance, or symptom resolution. Sequenced: PBMCs or T cells enriched from blood (not recorded which). The source of this sequence is a woman under 30 who had recovered from COVID-19. This sequence joins TRBV7-3 and TRBJ2-3, with 8 bases lining up with TRBD2. The CDR3 spells CASTNLAGGSTDTQYF. The CDR3 region has the DNA TGTGCCAGCACCAATCTGGCGGGGGGAAGCACAGATACGCAGTATTTT.